A single sample gave rise to the 21 T cell receptor beta chains below, sequenced in a study of neoadjuvant anti-PD-1 for oral cavity cancer. Repertoires were generated with immunoSEQ multiplex PCR, while TCRdb's copy carries only in-frame clones and drops some. The sample shows roughly 13,000 clones, about 71% of them seen only once. Sequenced here: PBMCs, sampled before nivolumab (anti-PD-1) treatment. These receptors all come from a person aged 35 to 85 with oral cavity squamous cell carcinoma.

The rearrangement links TRBV28 to TRBJ1-2; possibly TRBD1 for D (6 bases). The CDR3 has 14 amino acids. The V and J ends lost 7 bases and 7 bases respectively, with 19 bases between them. CDR1 and CDR2 (germline): MDHEN, SYDVKM. In DNA, the CDR3 is TGTGCCAGCATTCCCCTTACAGGGTGGTTTGGCTACACCTTC. It translates to CASIPLTGWFGYTF.

The J gene is TRBJ1-5, the V gene TRBV19; 7 bases agree with TRBD1. V trimming: 6 bases; J trimming: 5 bases; junction bases outside the gene matches: 4. From germline, CDR1 is LNHDA and CDR2 SQIVND (reference sequence). CDR3 length: 13 amino acids. CDR3 region: CASRQGKDQPQHF. The CDR3 coding sequence is TGTGCCAGTAGACAGGGGAAGGATCAGCCCCAGCATTTT.

The rearrangement links TRBV7-6 to TRBJ2-7; TRBD2 matches 8 bases. The CDR3 is made up of 17 amino acids. Germline V gene sequence: CDR1 SGHVS, CDR2 FNYEAQ. With 5 bases clipped from V and 2 bases from J, the junction kept 14 bases outside the gene matches. The CDR3 region is CASSNLRGGPQAYEQYF. CDR3 nucleotides: TGTGCCAGCAGCAACTTACGCGGGGGGCCGCAGGCCTACGAGCAGTACTTC.

The CDR3 nucleotides read TGTGCCATCACCCCGGGGCAAAGCTCCTATAATTCACCCCTCCACTTT. Translated, it gives CAITPGQSSYNSPLHF. The genes are TRBV10-3 and TRBJ1-6; D perhaps matches TRBD1 (5 bases). The CDR3 extends over 16 amino acids. Germline V gives CDR1 ENHRY, CDR2 SYGVKD. V was shortened by 7 bases and J by 0 bases, with 13 bases between the two germline ends.

This chain connects TRBV15 to TRBJ2-3; D ambiguous. The CDR3 length is 14 residues. Trimming cost V 9 bases and J 6 bases, with 19 bases left between them. In germline, CDR1 is LNHNV, CDR2 YYDKDF (reference sequence). CDR3: CATRFGLPRDTQYF. The CDR3 DNA follows: TGTGCCACTCGTTTTGGGCTCCCCCGGGATACGCAGTATTTT.

This chain links TRBV5-1 with TRBJ1-2; 11 nucleotides agree with TRBD1. Unmatched junction bases numbered 3, after V lost 0 bases and J lost 5 bases. The CDR3 consists of 15 residues. Germline V gene data show CDR1 as SGHRS and CDR2 as YFSETQ. DNA of the CDR3: TGCGCCAGCAGCTTGGACGGACAGGGGGCGTATGGCTACACCTTC. It translates to CASSLDGQGAYGYTF.

The CDR3 loop is CASSVTPGEQYF. Written as DNA, the CDR3 is TGTGCCAGCAGCGTAACGCCGGGAGAGCAGTATTTT. This sequence joins TRBV9 and TRBJ2-3; TRBD2 might be the D (6 bases). Trimming took off 1 base at V and 11 bases at J, with 11 bases between the two ends. From germline, CDR1 is SGDLS and CDR2 YYNGEE. The CDR3 length is 12 residues. Full variable domain (missing parts from reference TRBV9 and TRBJ2-3): DSGVTQTPKHLITATGQRVTLRCSPRSGDLSVYWYQQSLDQGLQFLIQYYNGEERAKGNILERFSAQQFPDLHSELNLSSLELGDSALYFCASSVTPGEQYFGPGTRLTVL.

The gene calls are TRBV27 and TRBJ2-6; D possibly matches TRBD1 or TRBD2 (5 bases each). V lost 4 bases and J 1 base, leaving 8 bases between the germline ends. This CDR3 has 15 residues. Looked up from germline, CDR1 is MNHEY and CDR2 is SMNVEV (reference sequence). CDR3 loop: CASSWGPSGANVLTF. Here the CDR3 DNA reads TGTGCCAGCAGTTGGGGACCTTCTGGGGCCAACGTCCTGACTTTC.

This sequence joins TRBV5-6 and TRBJ1-4; 7 bases line up with TRBD1. Germline V gene sequence: CDR1 SGHDT, CDR2 YYEEEE. Trimming removed 4 bases from V and 7 bases from J; junction bases left unmatched: 13. The CDR3 runs to 16 residues. CDR3 nucleotides: TGTGCCAGCAGCGGCCACAGGGGTACACGGGGTGAAAAACTGTTTTTT. Translation: CASSGHRGTRGEKLFF.

This clone was observed once. CDR3 residues: CASNEPNTEAFF. DNA of the CDR3: TGTGCCAGCAACGAACCGAACACTGAAGCTTTCTTT. This chain joins TRBV6-5 and TRBJ1-1; D uncertain. The CDR3 contains 12 residues. Germline CDR1 MNHEY, CDR2 SVGAGI. The V and J ends lost 7 bases and 1 base respectively, with 7 bases between them.

V usage is TRBV25-1 and J usage is TRBJ2-7, with D unclear. Germline CDR1 reads MGHDK; CDR2 reads SYGVNS. V lost 9 bases, J lost 5 bases, and 14 bases lay in between. CDR3 length: 12 amino acids. In DNA, the CDR3 is TGTGCCAGTGCTCCGGTCACGGACGAGCAGTACTTC. This sequence encodes CASAPVTDEQYF.

The V call is TRBV7-6, the J call TRBJ2-7, with 8 bases fitting TRBD1. This CDR3 comprises 15 residues. Trimming cost V 5 bases and J 2 bases; bases outside gene matches: 8. Germline assignment: CDR1 SGHVS and CDR2 FNYEAQ. The CDR3 sequence is CASSPRTGNPYEQYF. The CDR3 DNA follows: TGTGCCAGCAGCCCGCGGACAGGGAATCCCTACGAGCAGTACTTC.

The chain is built from TRBV5-4 and TRBJ2-3, with TRBD2 matching over 12 bases. Trimming at V came to 4 bases and at J to 5 bases, leaving 8 bases not matched to a gene. The CDR3 consists of 16 residues. Germline V gives CDR1 SGHNT, CDR2 YYREEE (reference sequence). CDR3 sequence (DNA): TGTGCCAGCAGCAGATCTAGCGGGGGGGCTGAAGATACGCAGTATTTT. This sequence encodes CASSRSSGGAEDTQYF.

This clone was seen more than once but under ten times. This chain connects TRBV11-2 to TRBJ1-5; no definite D call. The CDR3 consists of 15 residues. Trimming took 1 base from V and 7 from J, leaving 14 bases between them. Germline CDR1 SGHAT, CDR2 FQNNGV. The CDR3 loop is CASSLAGLEGQPQHF. CDR3 DNA sequence: TGTGCCAGCAGCTTAGCGGGGTTGGAGGGACAGCCCCAGCATTTT.

V and J are TRBV23-1 and TRBJ2-3, with D unresolved. TRBV23-1 is assigned to the ORF class and has an uncertain function. Trimming stripped 8 bases from V and 6 bases from J, with 18 bases between. This CDR3 has 14 residues. The chain's CDR3 is CASSPVRGSDTQYF. CDR3 sequence (DNA): TGCGCCAGCTCCCCAGTCCGAGGTTCGGATACGCAGTATTTT.

V is TRBV4-1 and J is TRBJ2-7, with 7 positions matching TRBD1. Per the germline V gene, CDR1 is MGHRA and CDR2 is YSYEKL. Unmatched junction bases numbered 6, after V lost 1 base and J lost 0 bases. CDR3 length equals 16 residues. This CDR3 is CASSQGGTVGSYEQYF. The CDR3, as DNA: TGCGCCAGCAGCCAAGGGGGGACAGTAGGCTCCTACGAGCAGTACTTC.

The rearrangement joins TRBV29-1 to TRBJ1-2, with a tentative D call TRBD1 (6 bases). Germline loops: CDR1 SQVTM, CDR2 ANQGSEA. V lost 2 bases to trimming and J lost 6 bases, with 19 bases between them. CDR3 size: 15 residues. CDR3 DNA sequence: TGCAGCGTTGAAAGGGTTACGATCGGGGGCGATGGCTACACCTTC. Protein sequence: CSVERVTIGGDGYTF.

The genes are TRBV7-9 and TRBJ2-7, with D unresolved. The V end was cut by 0 bases, the J end by 7 bases, with 19 bases between. Germline loops: CDR1 SEHNR, CDR2 FQNEAQ (reference sequence). The CDR3 has 16 residues. CDR3 sequence reads: CASSLAAVLPSSEQYF. CDR3 nucleotide sequence: TGTGCCAGCAGCTTAGCGGCGGTTCTTCCTTCTAGTGAGCAGTACTTC. Full variable domain (rest looked up from reference TRBV7-9 and TRBJ2-7): DTGVSQNPRHKITKRGQNVTFRCDPISEHNRLYWYRQTLGQGPEFLTYFQNEAQLEKSRLLSDRFSAERPKGSFSTLEIQRTEQGDSAMYLCASSLAAVLPSSEQYFGPGTRLTVT.

This clone occurred a few times. The V and J genes are TRBV9 and TRBJ1-3; TRBD1 is a possible D gene (6 bases). Germline V gene lookup returns CDR1 SGDLS and CDR2 YYNGEE. The CDR3 is 20 amino acids. The V gene lost 2 bases and the J gene lost 0 bases, with 24 bases spanning the gap. CDR3 sequence reads: CASSVTGTSVTSSSGNTIYF. The CDR3 DNA is TGTGCCAGCAGCGTCACCGGGACATCGGTTACTTCCTCCTCTGGAAACACCATATATTTT.

The chain links TRBV27 to TRBJ1-5; maybe TRBD1 (5 bases). V dropped 0 bases and J dropped 1 base, with 13 bases sitting between them. The length of the CDR3 is 17 residues. Germline CDR1 and CDR2: MNHEY and SMNVEV (reference sequence). The CDR3 loop reads CASSLSGAGESNQPQHF. The CDR3 coding sequence is TGTGCCAGCAGTTTATCAGGGGCGGGGGAAAGCAATCAGCCCCAGCATTTT.

A few counts support this clone. The J gene is TRBJ1-6, the V gene TRBV4-1, with D possibly matching TRBD1 (6 bases). This CDR3 has 17 residues. In germline, CDR1 is MGHRA, CDR2 YSYEKL. V shed 3 bases and J shed 1 base, with 13 bases lying between them. This chain's CDR3 is CASSQVQGRSYNSPLHF. The CDR3, as DNA: TGCGCCAGCAGCCAGGTACAGGGCCGGTCCTATAATTCACCCCTCCACTTT.